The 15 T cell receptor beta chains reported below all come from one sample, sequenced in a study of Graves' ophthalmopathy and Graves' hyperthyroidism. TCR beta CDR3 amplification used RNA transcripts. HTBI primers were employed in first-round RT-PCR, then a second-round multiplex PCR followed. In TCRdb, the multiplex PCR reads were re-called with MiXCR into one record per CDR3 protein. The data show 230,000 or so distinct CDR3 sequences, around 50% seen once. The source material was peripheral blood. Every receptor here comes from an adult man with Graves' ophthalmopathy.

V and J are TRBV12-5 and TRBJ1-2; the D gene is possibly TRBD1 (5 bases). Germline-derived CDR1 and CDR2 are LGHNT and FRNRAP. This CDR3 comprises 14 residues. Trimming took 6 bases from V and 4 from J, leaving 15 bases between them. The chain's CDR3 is CASGLTGGAYGYTF. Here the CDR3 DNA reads TGTGCTAGTGGCCTGACGGGGGGAGCCTATGGCTACACCTTC.

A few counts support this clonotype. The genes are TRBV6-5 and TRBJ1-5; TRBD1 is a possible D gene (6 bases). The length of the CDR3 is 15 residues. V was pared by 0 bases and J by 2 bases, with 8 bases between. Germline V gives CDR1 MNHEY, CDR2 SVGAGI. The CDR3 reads CASSYSNRGNQPQHF. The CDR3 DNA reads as TGTGCCAGCAGTTACTCGAACAGGGGCAATCAGCCCCAGCATTTT.

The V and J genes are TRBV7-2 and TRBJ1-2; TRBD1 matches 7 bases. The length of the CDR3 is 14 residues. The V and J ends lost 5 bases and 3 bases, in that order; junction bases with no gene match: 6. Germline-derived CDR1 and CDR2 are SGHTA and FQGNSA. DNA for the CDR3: TGTGCCAGCAGCCGGTACGGGACAGACTATGGCTACACCTTC. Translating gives CASSRYGTDYGYTF.

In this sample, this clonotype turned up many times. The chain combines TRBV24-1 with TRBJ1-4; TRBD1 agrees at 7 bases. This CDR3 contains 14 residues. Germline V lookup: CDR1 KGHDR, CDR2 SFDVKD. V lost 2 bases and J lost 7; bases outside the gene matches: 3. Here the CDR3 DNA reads TGTGCCACCAGTGATTCTCGACAGGGTGAAAAACTGTTTTTT. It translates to CATSDSRQGEKLFF.

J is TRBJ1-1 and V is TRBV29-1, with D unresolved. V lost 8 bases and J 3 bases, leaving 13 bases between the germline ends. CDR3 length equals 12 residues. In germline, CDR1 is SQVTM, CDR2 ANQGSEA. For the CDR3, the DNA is TGCAGCTTAGTAGCAAGGTACACTGAAGCTTTCTTT. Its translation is CSLVARYTEAFF.

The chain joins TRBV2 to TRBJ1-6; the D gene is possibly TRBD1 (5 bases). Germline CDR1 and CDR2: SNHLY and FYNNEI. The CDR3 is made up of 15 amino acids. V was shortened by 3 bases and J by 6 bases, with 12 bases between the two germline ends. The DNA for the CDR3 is TGTGCCAGCAGTGACACGGGACTCACTAATTCACCCCTCCACTTT. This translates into CASSDTGLTNSPLHF.

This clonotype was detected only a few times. CDR3 region: CASSADRSTDTQYF. The CDR3 DNA reads TGTGCCAGCAGTGCGGACAGGAGCACAGATACGCAGTATTTT. The V call is TRBV2, the J call TRBJ2-3; 7 bases are shared with TRBD1. J was trimmed by 0 bases and V by 4 bases; bases with no gene match: 1. Germline assignment: CDR1 SNHLY and CDR2 FYNNEI. The CDR3 consists of 14 residues.

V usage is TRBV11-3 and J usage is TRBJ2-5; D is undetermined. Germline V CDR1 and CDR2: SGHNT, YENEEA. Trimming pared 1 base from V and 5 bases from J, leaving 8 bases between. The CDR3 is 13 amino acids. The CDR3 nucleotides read TGTGCCAGCAGCTTAGGGTATGCGGAGACCCAGTACTTC. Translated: CASSLGYAETQYF.

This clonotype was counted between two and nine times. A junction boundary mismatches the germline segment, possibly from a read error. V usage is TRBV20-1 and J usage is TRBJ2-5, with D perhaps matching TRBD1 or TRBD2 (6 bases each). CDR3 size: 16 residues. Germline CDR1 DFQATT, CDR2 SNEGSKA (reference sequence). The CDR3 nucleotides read TGCAGTGCTGGGGCCGGGACGGGGGCTTTTAGAGAGGCCCAGTACTTC. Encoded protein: CSAGAGTGAFREAQYF.

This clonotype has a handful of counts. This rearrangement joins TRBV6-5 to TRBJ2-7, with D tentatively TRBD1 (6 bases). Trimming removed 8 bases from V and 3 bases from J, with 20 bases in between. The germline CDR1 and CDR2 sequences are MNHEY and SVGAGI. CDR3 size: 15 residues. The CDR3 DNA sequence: TGTGCCAGCTCACCCAGTTGGGGGCTTAACTACGAGCAGTACTTC. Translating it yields CASSPSWGLNYEQYF.

The CDR3 bases are TGTGCCAGCAGCTTGGGACCTATTAGTTACGAGCAGTACTTC. Encoded protein: CASSLGPISYEQYF. The V call is TRBV5-5, the J call TRBJ2-7; D unresolved. Germline loops: CDR1 SGHKS, CDR2 YYEKEE (reference sequence). V lost 0 bases, J lost 4 bases, and 11 bases lay in between. CDR3 size: 14 residues.

The CDR3 loop reads CASSLVSGHYTF. The CDR3 bases are TGTGCCAGCAGCTTAGTCTCGGGTCACTACACCTTC. The chain recombines TRBV7-9 with TRBJ1-2; D unresolved. V was cut by 1 base and J by 10 bases, with 10 bases left in between. Germline CDR1 SEHNR, CDR2 FQNEAQ (reference sequence). CDR3 size: 12 residues.

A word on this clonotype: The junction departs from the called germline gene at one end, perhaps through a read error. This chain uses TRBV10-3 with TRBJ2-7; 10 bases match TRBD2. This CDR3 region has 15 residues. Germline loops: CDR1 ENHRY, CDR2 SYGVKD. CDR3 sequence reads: CASSLTSGRVREQYF. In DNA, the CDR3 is TGTGCCAGCAGTTTGACGAGCGGGAGGGTGAGGGAGCAGTACTTC.

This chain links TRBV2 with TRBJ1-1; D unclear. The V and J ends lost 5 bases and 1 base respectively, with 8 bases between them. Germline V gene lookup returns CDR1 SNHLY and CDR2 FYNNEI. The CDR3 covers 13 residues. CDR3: CASSQLGNTEAFF. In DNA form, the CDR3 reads TGTGCCAGCAGTCAATTAGGGAACACTGAAGCTTTCTTT.

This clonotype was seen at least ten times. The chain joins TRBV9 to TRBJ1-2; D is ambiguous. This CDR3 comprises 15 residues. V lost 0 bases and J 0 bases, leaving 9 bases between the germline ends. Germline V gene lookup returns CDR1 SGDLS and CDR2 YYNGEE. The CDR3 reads CASSVGGATNYGYTF. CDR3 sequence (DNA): TGTGCCAGCAGCGTAGGCGGAGCGACTAACTATGGCTACACCTTC.